Following are 18 T cell receptor beta chains from one sample sequenced in a study of breast tumors, draining lymph nodes, adjacent tissues. The lymph nodes were axillary draining lymph nodes from breast cancer patients. In TCRdb, the multiplex PCR reads were re-called with MiXCR into one record per CDR3 protein. This sample yields approximately 300,000 distinct CDR3 sequences, of which around 30% are seen a single time; 0.85% to 1.3% belongs to the top ten. The sample comprised axillary lymph node tissue. The receptor source for this set is a female donor with breast cancer. Some clones in this sample may be carry-over from other donors' samples.

This chain connects TRBV24-1 to TRBJ1-1, with 8 nucleotides matching TRBD1. The CDR3 spans 19 residues. CDR1 and CDR2 from the germline V gene are KGHDR and SFDVKD. Trimming removed 2 bases from V and 1 base from J; junction bases left unmatched: 14. The CDR3 loop reads CATSDSSPGPDRENTEAFF. The DNA of the CDR3 is TGTGCCACCAGTGATTCTTCACCGGGACCGGACAGGGAGAACACTGAAGCTTTCTTT.

This sequence joins TRBV5-1 and TRBJ2-4; 8 nucleotides line up with TRBD2. After removal of 4 bases from V and 0 bases from J, the junction contained 12 bases not matched to a gene. In germline, CDR1 is SGHRS, CDR2 YFSETQ. This CDR3 region has 18 residues. CDR3 in DNA: TGCGCCAGCAGCCCTACGACCCTAGCGGGCCTAGCCAAAAACATTCAGTACTTC. This translates into CASSPTTLAGLAKNIQYF.

Points on this clonotype: A single base separates this from a much larger clone, so it may be a read error. The gene calls are TRBV7-3 and TRBJ2-1; no clear D gene. Per germline, CDR1 SGHTA and CDR2 FQGTGA. V was clipped by 8 bases and J by 3 bases, with 17 bases between them. CDR3 length equals 15 residues. In nucleotides, the CDR3 is TGTGCCAGCGGCACCGACTCCCTAAGCTACAATGAGCAGTTCTTC. Translating gives CASGTDSLSYNEQFF.

A remark on this clonotype: A read error may explain this, as a much larger clone is one base away. The chain combines TRBV4-3 with TRBJ2-3; possibly TRBD2 for D (6 bases). V was pared by 3 bases and J by 0 bases, with 10 bases between. Germline CDR1 and CDR2: LGHNA and YSLEER. CDR3 length: 15 amino acids. This CDR3 is CASSQLTSSTDTQYF. The CDR3 DNA follows: TGCGCCAGCAGCCAGCTAACTAGCAGCACAGATACGCAGTATTTT.

This clonotype showed up many times. The chain couples TRBV29-1 to TRBJ2-7; weak D call: TRBD1 (6 bases). Germline V gene data show CDR1 as SQVTM and CDR2 as ANQGSEA. The germline V and J ends were trimmed by 1 base and 4 bases, with 8 bases remaining between them. The CDR3 has 12 residues. CDR3 sequence: CSVEATGYEQYF. The CDR3 nucleotides read TGCAGCGTTGAAGCGACAGGATACGAGCAGTACTTC.

The V gene is TRBV20-1, the J gene TRBJ1-1; D might be TRBD1 (5 bases). CDR1 and CDR2 (germline): DFQATT, SNEGSKA (reference sequence). The V end was cut by 6 bases, the J end by 2 bases, with 13 bases between. CDR3 size: 13 residues. The CDR3 bases are TGCAGTGCATCCAAACAGGTTAACACTGAAGCTTTCTTT. Translation: CSASKQVNTEAFF.

The table lists this clonotype with many counts. This sequence joins TRBV12-3 or TRBV12-4 and TRBJ2-7; 9 positions match TRBD1. Trimming at V came to 4 bases and at J to 9 bases, leaving 4 bases not matched to a gene. CDR3 length equals 12 residues. The CDR3 loop reads CASSSGQGRQYF. CDR3 DNA sequence: TGTGCCAGCAGTTCCGGACAGGGGAGGCAGTACTTC.

This clonotype was seen repeatedly, ten times or more. The chain recombines TRBV20-1 with TRBJ2-4, with D possibly matching TRBD2 (5 bases). The CDR3 runs 14 residues. In germline, CDR1 is DFQATT, CDR2 SNEGSKA (reference sequence). Trimming cost V 6 bases and J 7 bases, with 19 bases left between them. CDR3 bases: TGCAGTGCCCCGCCCCCCTCCGGGGTCAACATTCAGTACTTC. This sequence encodes CSAPPPSGVNIQYF.

This chain links TRBV27 with TRBJ2-1; tentatively, D is TRBD1 (5 bases). The CDR3 consists of 14 residues. With 1 base removed from V and 7 bases from J, the gap between germline ends came to 11 bases. Germline CDR1 MNHEY, CDR2 SMNVEV (reference sequence). The CDR3 reads CASSLLGDMNEQFF. CDR3 DNA sequence: TGTGCCAGCAGTTTATTAGGGGATATGAATGAGCAGTTCTTC.

Many counts were recorded for this clonotype. The genes are TRBV6-5 and TRBJ2-5; no firm D call. The ends were cut back, 8 bases at V and 5 bases at J, with 9 bases in the middle. Germline V gene sequence: CDR1 MNHEY, CDR2 SVGAGI. This CDR3 comprises 11 residues. CDR3 amino acids: CASSYGETQYF. CDR3 DNA sequence: TGTGCCAGCTCATACGGGGAGACCCAGTACTTC.

This clonotype was seen ten or more times. This chain joins TRBV19 and TRBJ2-3; 10 nucleotides align to TRBD2. Looked up from germline, CDR1 is LNHDA and CDR2 is SQIVND (reference sequence). The CDR3 spans 17 residues. The J segment lost 4 bases and the V segment lost 4 bases, leaving 11 bases of the junction unmatched. CDR3: CASSKPGLAKGADTQYF. The CDR3 bases are TGTGCCAGTAGTAAACCGGGACTAGCGAAGGGGGCAGATACGCAGTATTTT.

J is TRBJ2-5 and V is TRBV11-1; no firm D call. The CDR3 is 13 residues long. Germline values: CDR1 SGHAT, CDR2 FQDESV (reference sequence). Trimming cost V 5 bases and J 5 bases, with 12 bases left between them. CDR3 coding DNA: TGTGCCAGCAGCCCCCTTACCGGGGAGACCCAGTACTTC. Translation: CASSPLTGETQYF.

In this sample, this clonotype turned up once. This chain connects TRBV4-2 to TRBJ2-1; the match to TRBD2 covers 12 bases. The CDR3 is 15 residues long. V lost 5 bases, J lost 8 bases, and 7 bases stayed unmatched. The germline CDR1 and CDR2 sequences are LGHNA and YNFKEQ. The CDR3 nucleotides read TGTGCCAGCAGCTCCCGACTAGCGGGAGATGATGAGCAGTTCTTC. The encoded protein is CASSSRLAGDDEQFF.

This rearrangement joins TRBV7-9 to TRBJ2-3; the D is unclear. CDR3 length: 14 amino acids. Germline assignment: CDR1 SEHNR and CDR2 FQNEAQ (reference sequence). V gave up 5 bases and J gave up 6 bases, with 15 bases separating them. The CDR3 DNA reads TGTGCCAGCAGCACCGTGGACCTCAGGGATACGCAGTATTTT. Translation: CASSTVDLRDTQYF. The whole variable domain, remainder taken from reference TRBV7-9 and TRBJ2-3, is DTGVSQNPRHKITKRGQNVTFRCDPISEHNRLYWYRQTLGQGPEFLTYFQNEAQLEKSRLLSDRFSAERPKGSFSTLEIQRTEQGDSAMYLCASSTVDLRDTQYFGPGTRLTVL.

Only one count was recorded for this clonotype. This sequence may be a read error, since a much larger clone differs from it by one base. The genes are TRBV7-9 and TRBJ2-1, with a weak D call TRBD2 (5 bases). The germline V gene has CDR1 SEHNR and CDR2 FQNEAQ (reference sequence). CDR3 length equals 14 residues. The CDR3 protein is CASSFGAANNEQSF. Here the CDR3 DNA reads TGTGCCAGCAGCTTTGGAGCGGCGAACAATGAGCAGTCCTTC.

The chain uses TRBV7-9 and TRBJ1-4, with D possibly being TRBD1 (5 bases). V was clipped by 3 bases and J by 2 bases, with 7 bases between them. This CDR3 comprises 14 residues. From germline, CDR1 is SEHNR and CDR2 FQNEAQ (reference sequence). The CDR3 spells CASSFSGTNEKLFF. The CDR3 DNA reads as TGTGCCAGCAGCTTTTCAGGGACTAATGAAAAACTGTTTTTT.

This clonotype was recorded at least ten times. The chain uses TRBV2 and TRBJ2-1, with 9 bases lining up with TRBD2. Germline CDR1 is SNHLY and CDR2 is FYNNEI. The ends lost 6 bases at V and 9 bases at J; junction bases unmatched: 12. This CDR3 is 15 amino acids long. The CDR3 loop reads CASRPGLAISGEQFF. In DNA form, the CDR3 reads TGTGCCAGCAGGCCGGGACTAGCCATTTCGGGTGAGCAGTTCTTC.

This rearrangement joins TRBV15 to TRBJ2-7; 9 bases map to TRBD2. The V gene's germline CDR1 is LNHNV and CDR2 YYDKDF (reference sequence). J was trimmed by 4 bases and V by 2 bases; bases with no gene match: 12. The CDR3 runs 17 residues. The CDR3 is CATSRLPPPAGGYEQYF. In DNA form, the CDR3 reads TGTGCCACCAGCAGACTCCCCCCCCCCGCGGGAGGGTACGAGCAGTACTTC. Filled out from reference TRBV15 and TRBJ2-7, the complete variable domain reads DAMVIQNPRYQVTQFGKPVTLSCSQTLNHNVMYWYQQKSSQAPKLLFHYYDKDFNNEADTPDNFQSRRPNTSFCFLDIRSPGLGDTAMYLCATSRLPPPAGGYEQYFGPGTRLTVT.